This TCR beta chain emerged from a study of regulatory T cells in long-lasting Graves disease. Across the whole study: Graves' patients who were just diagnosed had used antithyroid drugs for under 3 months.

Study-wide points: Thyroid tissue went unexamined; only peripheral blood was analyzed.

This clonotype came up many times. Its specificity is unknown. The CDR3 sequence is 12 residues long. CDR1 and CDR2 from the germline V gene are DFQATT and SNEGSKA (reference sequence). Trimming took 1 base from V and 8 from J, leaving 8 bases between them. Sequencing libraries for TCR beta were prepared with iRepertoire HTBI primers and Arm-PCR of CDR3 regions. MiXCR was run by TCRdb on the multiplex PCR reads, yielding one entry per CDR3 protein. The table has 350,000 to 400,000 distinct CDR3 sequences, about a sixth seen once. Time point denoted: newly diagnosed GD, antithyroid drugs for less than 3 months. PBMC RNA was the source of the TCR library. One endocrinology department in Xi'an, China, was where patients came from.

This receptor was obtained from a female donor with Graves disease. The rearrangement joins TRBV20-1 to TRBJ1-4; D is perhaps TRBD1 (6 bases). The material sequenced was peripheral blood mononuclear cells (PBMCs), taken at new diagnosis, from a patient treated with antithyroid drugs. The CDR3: CSARGQGEKLFF. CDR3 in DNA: TGCAGTGCTAGAGGGCAGGGGGAAAAACTGTTTTTT.